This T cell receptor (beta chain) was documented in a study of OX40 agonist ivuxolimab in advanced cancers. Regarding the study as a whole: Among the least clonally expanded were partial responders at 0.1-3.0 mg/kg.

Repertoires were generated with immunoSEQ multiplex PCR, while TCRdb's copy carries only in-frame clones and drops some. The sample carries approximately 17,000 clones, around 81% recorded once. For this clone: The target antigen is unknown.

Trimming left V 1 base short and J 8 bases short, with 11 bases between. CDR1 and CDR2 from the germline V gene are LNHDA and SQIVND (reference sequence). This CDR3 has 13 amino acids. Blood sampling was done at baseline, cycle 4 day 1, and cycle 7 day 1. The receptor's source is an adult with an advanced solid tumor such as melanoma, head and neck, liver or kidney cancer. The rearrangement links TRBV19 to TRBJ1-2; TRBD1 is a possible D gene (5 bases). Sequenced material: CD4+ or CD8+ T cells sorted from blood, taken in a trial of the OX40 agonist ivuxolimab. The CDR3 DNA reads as TGTGCCAGTAGTATAGGGGGCTTGGACGGCTACACCTTC. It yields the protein CASSIGGLDGYTF.